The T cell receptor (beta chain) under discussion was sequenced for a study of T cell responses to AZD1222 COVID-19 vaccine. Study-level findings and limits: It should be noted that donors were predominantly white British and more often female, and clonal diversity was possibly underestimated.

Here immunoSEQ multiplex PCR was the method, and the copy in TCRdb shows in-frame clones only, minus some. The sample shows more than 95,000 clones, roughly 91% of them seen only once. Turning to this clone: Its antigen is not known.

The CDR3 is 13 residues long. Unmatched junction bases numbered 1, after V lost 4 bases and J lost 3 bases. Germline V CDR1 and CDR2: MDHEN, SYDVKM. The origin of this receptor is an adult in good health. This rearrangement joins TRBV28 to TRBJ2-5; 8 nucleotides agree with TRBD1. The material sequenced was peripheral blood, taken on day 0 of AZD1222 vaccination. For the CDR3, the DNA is TGTGCCAGCAGTTCGACAGGGGAAGAGACCCAGTACTTC. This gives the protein CASSSTGEETQYF.